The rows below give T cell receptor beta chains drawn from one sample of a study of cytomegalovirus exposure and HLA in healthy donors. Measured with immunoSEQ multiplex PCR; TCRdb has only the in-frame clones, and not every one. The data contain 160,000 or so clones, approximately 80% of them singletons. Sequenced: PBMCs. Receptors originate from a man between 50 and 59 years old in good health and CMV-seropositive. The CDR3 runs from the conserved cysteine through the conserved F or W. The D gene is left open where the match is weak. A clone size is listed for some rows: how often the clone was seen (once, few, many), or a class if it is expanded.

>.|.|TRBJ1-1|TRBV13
CASSLGREDTEAFF
TGTGCCAGCAGCTTAGGACGGGAGGACACTGAAGCTTTCTTT
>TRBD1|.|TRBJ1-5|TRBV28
CASSRDRARDQPQHF
TGTGCCAGCAGCCGGGACAGGGCCAGGGATCAGCCCCAGCATTTT
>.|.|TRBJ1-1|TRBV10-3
CAISAGWGRQTEAFF
TGTGCCATCAGTGCAGGTTGGGGGCGGCAAACTGAAGCTTTCTTT
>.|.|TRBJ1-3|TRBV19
CASSFRHSSKNTIYF
TGTGCCAGTAGTTTCCGACACAGCTCGAAAAACACCATATATTTT
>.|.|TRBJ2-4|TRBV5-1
CASSKDRGKNIQYF
TGCGCCAGCAGCAAAGACCGGGGCAAAAACATTCAGTACTTC
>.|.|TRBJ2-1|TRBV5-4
CASSDSYNEQFF
TGTGCCAGCAGCGACAGCTACAATGAGCAGTTCTTC
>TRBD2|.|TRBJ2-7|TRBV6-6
CASSFGTSGREQYF
TGTGCCAGCAGTTTCGGGACTAGCGGGAGAGAGCAGTACTTC
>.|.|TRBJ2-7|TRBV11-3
CASSPGGGRSYEQYF
TGTGCCAGCAGCCCCGGCGGAGGTCGCTCCTACGAGCAGTACTTC
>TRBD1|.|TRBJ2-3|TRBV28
CASSRDRGRVPDTQYF
TGTGCCAGCAGTAGGGACAGGGGGCGCGTCCCAGATACGCAGTATTTT
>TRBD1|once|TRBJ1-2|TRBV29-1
CSVGTGDGYGYTF
TGCAGCGTGGGGACAGGGGACGGCTATGGCTACACCTTC